These T cell receptor beta chains were read from a single sample in a study of blood T cells in healthy people across ages. From the 5' RACE reads, TCRdb called clonotypes with MiXCR, one entry per CDR3 protein. The sample contains 2 million or so distinct CDR3 sequences, around 48% of which appear only once. The sample taken for sequencing was blood. The receptors were sampled from a woman between 40 and 50 years old in good health. Both conserved end residues are part of each CDR3. The order of the fields is V gene, clone size, J gene, D gene, CDR3 protein, CDR3 DNA. The D gene is left open where the match is weak. The size entry is marked missing in some rows and otherwise reads once, few, many or a size class.

TRBV7-2	few	TRBJ2-3	.	CASSLDWAGGTDTQYF	TGTGCCAGCAGCTTAGATTGGGCAGGGGGCACAGATACGCAGTATTTT
TRBV20-1	.	TRBJ2-5	.	CSARNPSAQYF	TGCAGTGCTAGGAACCCTTCGGCCCAGTACTTC
TRBV20-1	.	TRBJ2-5	TRBD2	CSASLLAGETQYF	TGCAGTGCTTCATTACTAGCGGGCGAGACCCAGTACTTC
TRBV28	few	TRBJ2-3	TRBD2	CASSLQRLAGGLDIDTQYF	TGTGCCAGCAGTCTCCAAAGACTAGCGGGGGGGTTGGACATCGATACGCAGTATTTT
TRBV9	.	TRBJ2-3	.	CASSVVRAGGTDTQYF	TGTGCCAGCAGCGTAGTTAGAGCAGGGGGCACAGATACGCAGTATTTT
TRBV25-1	.	TRBJ2-4	TRBD1	CASSAGTGTSLAKNIQYF	TGTGCCAGCAGTGCCGGGACAGGGACAAGTTTAGCCAAAAACATTCAGTACTTC
TRBV28	many	TRBJ2-5	.	CASSPGQPQETQYF	TGTGCCAGCAGCCCAGGACAGCCCCAAGAGACCCAGTACTTC
TRBV5-1	.	TRBJ2-1	TRBD2	CASSAGASGGLYNEQFF	TGCGCCAGCAGCGCCGGGGCTAGCGGGGGCCTCTACAATGAGCAGTTCTTC
TRBV29-1	.	TRBJ2-5	TRBD2	CSAITGLAKETQYF	TGCAGCGCCATCACGGGACTAGCTAAAGAGACCCAGTACTTC
TRBV6-1	.	TRBJ1-5	.	CASSEQVGPQPQHF	TGTGCCAGCAGTGAACAAGTGGGCCCTCAGCCCCAGCATTTT
TRBV4-1	.	TRBJ2-1	TRBD2	CASSQDTSGGPYNEQFF	TGCGCCAGCAGCCAAGACACCAGCGGGGGTCCCTACAATGAGCAGTTCTTC
TRBV6-5	.	TRBJ1-1	.	CATNPANTEAFF	TGTGCCACAAATCCGGCGAACACTGAAGCTTTCTTT
TRBV29-1	.	TRBJ2-3	TRBD2	CSVESGVDTQYF	TGCAGCGTTGAAAGCGGGGTAGATACGCAGTATTTT
TRBV24-1	.	TRBJ2-5	.	CATSDPGLPQETQYF	TGTGCCACCAGTGATCCGGGACTGCCGCAAGAGACCCAGTACTTC
TRBV4-3	.	TRBJ1-2	TRBD1	CASSPDRGQLYGYTF	TGCGCCAGCAGCCCGGACAGGGGGCAGCTCTATGGCTACACCTTC
TRBV28	few	TRBJ1-4	.	CASRLASRRSNEKLFF	TGTGCCAGCAGATTGGCTTCGAGGCGATCTAATGAAAAACTGTTTTTT
TRBV3-1	many	TRBJ2-4	TRBD2	CASSQPPTSGGRKNIQYF	TGTGCCAGCAGCCAACCCCCGACTAGCGGGGGCCGAAAAAACATTCAGTACTTC
TRBV5-1	.	TRBJ2-5	.	CASSLIVTQETQYF	TGCGCCAGCAGCTTGATTGTCACCCAAGAGACCCAGTACTTC
TRBV5-5	.	TRBJ1-5	.	CASSLFPQTGRELSRQPQHF	TGTGCCAGCAGCTTGTTCCCCCAGACGGGCAGGGAATTAAGTAGACAGCCCCAGCATTTT